The text below deals with one T cell receptor beta chain. In the original processing: It was from reference gene primer amplification that nucleated cell counts were estimated. Clones were read by immunoSEQ multiplex PCR, and TCRdb kept only the in-frame ones, dropping some. The DNA was the basis for D and trimming; V, J and clone size are from that table. The sample lists roughly 65,000 clones; roughly 85% were seen once. The sample comes from a study of blood T cell repertoires in COVID-19. As for the study in general: The study drew acute and convalescent COVID-19 samples from the United States, Italy and Spain. Nucleic acid was either cDNA or gDNA, and it came from T cells, B-cell-depleted T cells, or PBMCs.

The CDR3 length is 15 residues. CDR1 and CDR2 from the germline V gene are PRHDT and FYEKMQ (reference sequence). Unmatched junction bases numbered 5, after V lost 2 bases and J lost 4 bases. The rearrangement uses TRBV13 and TRBJ2-7, with 10 bases identical to TRBD2. The sequenced sample consisted of peripheral blood. This sequence originates from a woman at least 80 years old with active or convalescent COVID-19. The CDR3 here is CASSLNSGGWYEQYF. In nucleotides, the CDR3 is TGTGCCAGCAGCTTAAATAGCGGGGGGTGGTACGAGCAGTACTTC.